This T cell receptor beta chain was captured by sequencing in a study of OX40 agonist ivuxolimab in advanced cancers. Regarding the study as a whole: Among some nonresponders, normalized T-cell clonal expansion was also low. Relative to CD4+ cells, CD8+ T cells on average had more expanded clones.

At baseline, cycle 4 day 1, and cycle 7 day 1, blood was sampled. As concerns this clone: Its antigen is not identified.

Profiled with immunoSEQ multiplex PCR; TCRdb holds only in-frame clones, not every one. The sample has tens of thousands of clones, about 85% seen once. The length of the CDR3 is 18 residues. Trimming shortened V by 4 bases and J by 2 bases, and 22 bases separated the two germline ends. Per germline, CDR1 LGHNA and CDR2 YSLEER. The V and J genes are TRBV4-3 and TRBJ2-3; perhaps TRBD2 as D (7 bases). This TCR came from an adult with an advanced solid tumor such as melanoma, head and neck, liver or kidney cancer. The sequenced sample was CD4+ or CD8+ T cells sorted from blood, obtained in a trial of the OX40 agonist ivuxolimab. CDR3 in amino acids: CASSLGSGAGANTDTQYF. In DNA, the CDR3 is TGCGCCAGCAGCCTCGGTTCCGGCGCGGGGGCTAACACAGATACGCAGTATTTT.